In its sample, the clone carrying this TCR beta chain was seen once. This entry belongs to a study of blood T cell repertoires in COVID-19. At the level of the study: PBMCs, B-cell-depleted T cells, or T cells were the source of the cDNA or gDNA that made up the material.

Assay: immunoSEQ multiplex PCR; the TCRdb copy retains only in-frame clones and omits some. Of about 6,800 clones listed, around 85% are singletons. This CDR3 region has 16 residues. This sequence originates from a human donor in a cohort sampled during active COVID-19. Source material: peripheral blood. J is TRBJ2-1 and V is TRBV21-1; the table calls TRBD2, which could not be checked here. TRBV21-1 is shown as a pseudogene. CDR3 nucleotides: TGTGCCAGCAGCGGAAAGGGGGAGGGGAGCCGTAATGAGCAGTTCTTC. This translates into CASSGKGEGSRNEQFF.